This T cell receptor beta chain was captured in a study of somatic mutations in cytotoxic T cells in rheumatoid arthritis. Turning to the study itself: Each patient's diagnosis was followed right away by a blood draw (roughly 30 ml EDTA), before any treatment.

In germline, CDR1 is SGHAT, CDR2 FQNNGV. This CDR3 comprises 13 residues. Deletions cut 5 bases from V and 7 bases from J, with 14 bases between. Whole-study results and caveats: With age, CD8+ clonality increased in rheumatoid arthritis patients, whereas no such increase appeared in healthy controls.

In the authors' workflow: When patient CD8+ clones larger than 1% were compared with published virus-specific TCRB sequences, few matched. Sequencing was performed with immunoSEQ multiplex PCR; in TCRdb, only in-frame clones are kept and a portion is missing. That table is the source of V, J and clone size, and D and trimming were worked out from the DNA. This sample carries roughly 30,000 clones, 75% to 90% of them seen once, and the ten largest clones take around 8.2%. As for this clone: Its antigen is not known.

Positive magnetic bead selection was used to isolate CD4+ and CD8+ cells; purity was checked by flow cytometry. This clonotype was sampled from an adult with rheumatoid arthritis. The material sequenced was CD8+ T cells sorted from blood. This chain joins TRBV11-2 and TRBJ1-1; D is perhaps TRBD1 (5 bases). The CDR3 DNA reads as TGTGCCAGCAGCCGGGACCTCAACGGTGAAGCTTTCTTT. Translating it yields CASSRDLNGEAFF.